The TCR beta chain under discussion was sequenced for a study of blood T cell repertoires in COVID-19. Study in general: There were acute and convalescent COVID-19 samples, and they came from the United States, Italy and Spain. Nucleic acid was either cDNA or gDNA, and it came from T cells, B-cell-depleted T cells, or PBMCs.

After removal of 0 bases from V and 3 bases from J, the junction contained 14 bases not matched to a gene. There are 19 residues in the CDR3. Germline V gene sequence: CDR1 LGHDT, CDR2 YNNKEL (reference sequence). Original handling: The authors estimated nucleated cell counts from reference gene primer amplification. The data were produced by immunoSEQ multiplex PCR, yet TCRdb's version contains in-frame clones alone and is incomplete. Clone size and V and J calls were adopted from that table, with D and trimming inferred from the DNA. Of about 63,000 clones listed, roughly 78% are singletons. The chain recombines TRBV3-1 (or the pseudogene TRBV3-2) with TRBJ2-3; 8 bases agree with TRBD2. This clonotype was obtained from a human donor in a cohort sampled during active COVID-19. The sequenced sample consisted of peripheral blood. CDR3 amino acids: CASSQDSWTRGLVTDTQYF. DNA of the CDR3: TGTGCCAGCAGCCAAGACTCTTGGACGAGGGGACTAGTAACAGATACGCAGTATTTT.